This entry lists 23 T cell receptor beta chains sequenced from one sample in a study of identical twins' blood T cells. TCRdb reanalysed the 5' RACE reads using MiXCR and keeps one entry per CDR3 protein. The sample yields hundreds of thousands of distinct CDR3 sequences, more than 25% seen once. Sequences were obtained from PBMCs. The receptors come from a woman aged 18-49 years in good health.

This clonotype was counted at least ten times. The gene calls are TRBV20-1 and TRBJ2-3; maybe TRBD1 (6 bases). V lost 3 bases, J lost 4 bases, and 14 bases lay in between. Looked up from germline, CDR1 is DFQATT and CDR2 is SNEGSKA (reference sequence). This CDR3 has 14 amino acids. CDR3 loop: CSASSGTRSDTQYF. CDR3 sequence (DNA): TGCAGTGCTAGCTCCGGGACACGATCAGATACGCAGTATTTT.

The gene calls are TRBV19 and TRBJ1-3; D not certain. This CDR3 contains 15 residues. V lost 10 bases and J 0 bases, leaving 16 bases between the germline ends. CDR1 and CDR2 from the germline V gene are LNHDA and SQIVND (reference sequence). CDR3 in amino acids: CAISSAGGSGNTIYF. CDR3 DNA: TGTGCCATCTCCTCGGCAGGAGGCTCTGGAAACACCATATATTTT. The whole variable domain, remainder taken from reference TRBV19 and TRBJ1-3, is DGGITQSPKYLFRKEGQNVTLSCEQNLNHDAMYWYRQDPGQGLRLIYYSQIVNDFQKGDIAEGYSVSREKKESFPLTVTSAQKNPTAFYLCAISSAGGSGNTIYFGEGSWLTVV.

The gene calls are TRBV2 and TRBJ1-2; 11 bases match TRBD1. CDR3 size: 13 residues. Germline V gene lookup returns CDR1 SNHLY and CDR2 FYNNEI. The junction had 9 bases not matched to a gene; V was cut back by 6 bases and J by 12 bases. CDR3 DNA: TGTGCCAGCAGCTGGGACAGGGGGGAATTCAACACCTTC. Translated, it gives CASSWDRGEFNTF.

In the case of this clonotype: One end of the junction does not line up with germline, which may come from a read error. V is TRBV7-7 and J is TRBJ2-2; D gene uncertain. The germline V gene encodes CDR1 SSHAT and CDR2 FNYEAQ (reference sequence). The CDR3 has 12 residues. CDR3 sequence reads: CASSLPAGELFF. As DNA, the CDR3 is TGTGCTAGCAGCTTGCCCGCTGGGGAGCTGTTTTTT. Drawing the rest from reference TRBV7-7 and TRBJ2-2, the complete variable domain is GAGVSQSPRYKVTKRGQDVTLRCDPISSHATLYWYQQALGQGPEFLTYFNYEAQPDKSGLPSDRFSAERPEGSISTLTIQRTEQRDSAMYRCASSLPAGELFFGEGSRLTVL.

This clonotype was found a few times. This chain connects TRBV11-2 to TRBJ2-7; 9 positions match TRBD2. CDR3 length: 14 amino acids. The germline V gene encodes CDR1 SGHAT and CDR2 FQNNGV. V was clipped by 3 bases and J by 4 bases; unmatched bases: 4. This CDR3 is CASSFRLAEYEQYF. DNA for the CDR3: TGTGCCAGCAGCTTCAGACTAGCGGAGTACGAGCAGTACTTC. Full variable domain (missing parts from reference TRBV11-2 and TRBJ2-7): EAGVAQSPRYKIIEKRQSVAFWCNPISGHATLYWYQQILGQGPKLLIQFQNNGVVDDSQLPKDRFSAERLKGVDSTLKIQPAKLEDSAVYLCASSFRLAEYEQYFGPGTRLTVT.

This clonotype showed up just a few times. This chain uses TRBV12-3 or TRBV12-4 with TRBJ2-2; 7 bases are a match to TRBD1. The ends lost 3 bases at V and 3 bases at J; junction bases unmatched: 4. The CDR3 sequence is 15 residues long. CDR3 amino acids: CASSFHRGDTGELFF. The CDR3 DNA reads as TGTGCCAGCAGTTTCCACAGGGGAGACACCGGGGAGCTGTTTTTT.

This clonotype was seen at least ten times. The rearrangement joins TRBV20-1 to TRBJ2-1; 12 bases align to TRBD2. With V trimmed by 5 bases and J by 7 bases, 12 bases remained unmatched. Looked up from germline, CDR1 is DFQATT and CDR2 is SNEGSKA (reference sequence). This CDR3 has 16 residues. The CDR3 DNA sequence: TGCAGTGCTCACGAAACTCTAGCGGGGGGGAGAAATGAGCAGTTCTTC. Translation gives CSAHETLAGGRNEQFF.

The table lists this clonotype with a few counts. The chain combines TRBV6-5 with TRBJ1-4; D ambiguous. V lost 3 bases and J 5 bases, leaving 7 bases between the germline ends. Germline lookup yields CDR1 MNHEY and CDR2 SVGAGI. The CDR3 totals 13 residues. This CDR3 reads CASSYIQNEKLFF. In nucleotides, the CDR3 is TGTGCCAGCAGTTATATCCAGAATGAAAAACTGTTTTTT.

This chain joins TRBV7-2 and TRBJ2-1; D is possibly TRBD2 (6 bases). Per the germline V gene, CDR1 is SGHTA and CDR2 is FQGNSA. Trimming took off 7 bases at V and 10 bases at J, with 17 bases between the two ends. The CDR3 consists of 13 residues. DNA of the CDR3: TGTGCCAGCACTAAACCTGGAGCGGGCGAGCAGTTCTTC. It is translated as CASTKPGAGEQFF. Variable domain in full (rest from reference TRBV7-2 and TRBJ2-1): GAGVSQSPSNKVTEKGKDVELRCDPISGHTALYWYRQSLGQGLEFLIYFQGNSAPDKSGLPSDRFSAERTGGSVSTLTIQRTQQEDSAVYLCASTKPGAGEQFFGPGTRLTVL.

This sequence joins TRBV9 and TRBJ1-1; tentative D call: TRBD1 (6 bases). Germline values: CDR1 SGDLS, CDR2 YYNGEE. V lost 6 bases to trimming and J lost 1 base, with 22 bases between them. CDR3 size: 17 residues. CDR3 protein: CASNLSRGQRENTEAFF. As DNA, the CDR3 is TGTGCCAGCAACCTCTCCAGAGGACAGCGAGAGAACACTGAAGCTTTCTTT.

This clonotype was seen only a few times. The V call is TRBV6-6, the J call TRBJ1-1, with 9 nucleotides matching TRBD1. Trimming removed 5 bases from V and 1 base from J; junction bases left unmatched: 5. This CDR3 comprises 15 residues. Germline V gives CDR1 MNHNY, CDR2 SVGAGI (reference sequence). CDR3 in DNA: TGTGCCAGCAGTAAAATACAGGGGGCGAACACTGAAGCTTTCTTT. Protein: CASSKIQGANTEAFF.

This chain uses TRBV9 with TRBJ2-5; 10 bases agree with TRBD2. The CDR3 sequence is 16 residues long. V lost 2 bases to trimming and J lost 5 bases; unmatched junction nucleotides: 9. Germline CDR1 SGDLS, CDR2 YYNGEE. The chain's CDR3 is CASSVIPGLAAETQYF. CDR3 DNA: TGTGCCAGCAGCGTGATCCCCGGACTAGCGGCGGAGACCCAGTACTTC.

The V call is TRBV5-1, the J call TRBJ2-7; D gene ambiguous. V was clipped by 2 bases and J by 5 bases, with 8 bases between them. Germline CDR1 is SGHRS and CDR2 is YFSETQ. This CDR3 comprises 12 residues. The CDR3 reads CASSFLENEQYF. The CDR3 nucleotides are TGCGCCAGCAGCTTTTTGGAAAACGAGCAGTACTTC.

Turning to this clonotype: The junction departs from germline at one end; a sequencing error may be responsible. The chain has TRBV2 and TRBJ1-5; no reliable D call. The length of the CDR3 is 13 residues. Germline V gives CDR1 SNHLY, CDR2 FYNNEI. CDR3 in amino acids: CTSSVETDQPQHF. Here the CDR3 DNA reads TGTACCAGCAGTGTGGAAACAGATCAGCCCCAGCATTTT.

This clonotype was picked up a small number of times. The V gene is TRBV9, the J gene TRBJ1-2, with 8 bases that match TRBD1. The J segment lost 6 bases and the V segment lost 3 bases, leaving 4 bases of the junction unmatched. CDR3 length: 13 amino acids. Per germline, CDR1 SGDLS and CDR2 YYNGEE. The CDR3 region is CASSDGQGNGYTF. The CDR3 nucleotides read TGTGCCAGCAGCGACGGACAGGGTAATGGCTACACCTTC.

V and J are TRBV12-5 and TRBJ2-3, with D possibly TRBD2 on 5 matching bases. Trimming pared 4 bases from V and 6 bases from J, leaving 14 bases between. The germline V gene has CDR1 LGHNT and CDR2 FRNRAP. The CDR3 totals 14 residues. In DNA, the CDR3 is TGTGCTAGTGGTTCCCCGCTACTAGGCGATACGCAGTATTTT. This encodes CASGSPLLGDTQYF.

This clonotype was picked up a small number of times. This chain uses TRBV29-1 with TRBJ1-5; D is uncertain. V was trimmed by 6 bases and J by 2 bases, leaving 8 bases between them. Germline V gene lookup returns CDR1 SQVTM and CDR2 ANQGSEA. The CDR3 contains 12 residues. The CDR3 reads CSVRLGNQPQHF. The CDR3, as DNA: TGCAGCGTCAGGTTGGGCAATCAGCCCCAGCATTTT. Supplemented by reference TRBV29-1 and TRBJ1-5, the full variable domain reads SAVISQKPSRDICQRGTSLTIQCQVDSQVTMMFWYRQQPGQSLTLIATANQGSEATYESGFVIDKFPISRPNLTFSTLTVSNMSPEDSSIYLCSVRLGNQPQHFGDGTRLSIL.

This chain links TRBV29-1 with TRBJ1-1, with a possible D match to TRBD1 (6 bases). CDR3 length equals 14 residues. Trimming pared 4 bases from V and 1 base from J, leaving 13 bases between. Germline V gene data show CDR1 as SQVTM and CDR2 as ANQGSEA. CDR3 DNA sequence: TGCAGCGTTGTCCGCGGACAGCAGAACACTGAAGCTTTCTTT. Its translation: CSVVRGQQNTEAFF.

This clonotype was seen once. V and J are TRBV6-5 and TRBJ1-4; the D gene is possibly TRBD1 (6 bases). Germline lookup yields CDR1 MNHEY and CDR2 SVGAGI. Trimming took off 4 bases at V and 7 bases at J, with 16 bases between the two ends. The CDR3 is 15 residues long. CDR3 bases: TGTGCCAGCAGTTGGAGAGGACAGTCCTTTGAAAAACTGTTTTTT. Translation gives CASSWRGQSFEKLFF.

J is TRBJ2-7 and V is TRBV3-1, with 11 bases lining up with TRBD2. Unmatched junction bases numbered 11, after V lost 4 bases and J lost 0 bases. Looked up from germline, CDR1 is LGHDT and CDR2 is YNNKEL (reference sequence). The CDR3 loop spans 18 amino acids. CDR3 coding DNA: TGTGCCAGCAGCCCCCAACCGGGACTAGCGGCACCCTCCTACGAGCAGTACTTC. The encoded protein is CASSPQPGLAAPSYEQYF.

This clonotype was counted only a few times. The J gene is TRBJ2-2, the V gene TRBV6-5; 10 positions match TRBD1. J gave up 4 bases and V 5 bases, and 7 bases lay outside the gene matches. Germline CDR1 and CDR2: MNHEY and SVGAGI. There are 16 residues in the CDR3. CDR3 protein: CASSRQGAGGTGELFF. The CDR3 nucleotides read TGTGCCAGCAGTCGACAGGGGGCGGGTGGCACCGGGGAGCTGTTTTTT.

This sequence joins TRBV12-3 or TRBV12-4 and TRBJ1-6; D is unresolved. The CDR3 is 12 amino acids. The germline V and J ends were trimmed by 10 bases and 8 bases, with 12 bases remaining between them. The CDR3 nucleotides read TGTGCCACCCAGGCGCCGTATTCACCCCTCCACTTT. It is translated as CATQAPYSPLHF.

Comments on this clonotype: One base away lies a much larger clone, so this may be a sequencing read error. This chain uses TRBV12-5 with TRBJ1-1; D is unclear. Deletions cut 7 bases from V and 5 bases from J, with 23 bases between. Germline loops: CDR1 LGHNT, CDR2 FRNRAP. The CDR3 extends over 16 amino acids. The CDR3 here is CASAPPGLGRGTEAFF. The DNA of the CDR3 is TGTGCTAGTGCCCCCCCCGGACTAGGGCGAGGAACTGAAGCTTTCTTT. Full variable domain (rest looked up from reference TRBV12-5 and TRBJ1-1): DARVTQTPRHKVTEMGQEVTMRCQPILGHNTVFWYRQTMMQGLELLAYFRNRAPLDDSGMPKDRFSAEMPDATLATLKIQPSEPRDSAVYFCASAPPGLGRGTEAFFGQGTRLTVV.